Presented here are 7 T cell receptor beta chains from one specimen sequenced in a study of blood T cell repertoires in COVID-19. Sequencing was performed with immunoSEQ multiplex PCR; in TCRdb, only in-frame clones are kept and a portion is missing. The sample has about 210,000 clones; 81% are singletons. What was sequenced was PBMCs or T cells enriched from blood (not recorded which). All receptors come from a woman aged 45-59 years with acute COVID-19.

This clone was counted a single time. The rearrangement uses TRBV6-2 or TRBV6-3 and TRBJ1-2; no definite D call. Deletions cut 2 bases from V and 5 bases from J, with 6 bases between. The CDR3 has 12 amino acids. The germline CDR1 and CDR2 sequences are MNHEY and SVGEGT. The CDR3 here is CASSYQWYGYTF. CDR3 sequence (DNA): TGTGCCAGCAGTTACCAGTGGTATGGCTACACCTTC.

The rearrangement uses TRBV5-1 and TRBJ2-7; D possibly corresponds to TRBD2 (6 bases). Germline V lookup: CDR1 SGHRS, CDR2 YFSETQ. This CDR3 contains 12 residues. V was trimmed by 7 bases and J by 3 bases, leaving 11 bases between them. In nucleotides, the CDR3 is TGCGCCAGCCGGCGGGGCTTCTACGAGCAGTACTTC. Protein sequence: CASRRGFYEQYF. The full variable domain, with the rest looked up from reference TRBV5-1 and TRBJ2-7, is KAGVTQTPRYLIKTRGQQVTLSCSPISGHRSVSWYQQTPGQGLQFLFEYFSETQRNKGNFPGRFSGRQFSNSRSEMNVSTLELGDSALYLCASRRGFYEQYFGPGTRLTVT.

V and J are TRBV10-3 and TRBJ1-1; D may be TRBD1 (6 bases). The CDR3 runs 14 residues. From germline, CDR1 is ENHRY and CDR2 SYGVKD. V was shortened by 9 bases and J by 9 bases, with 23 bases between the two germline ends. CDR3 sequence reads: CAISDPTGSSQAFF. The CDR3 DNA reads TGTGCCATTTCCGACCCTACAGGGAGTTCGCAAGCTTTCTTT.

This clone has just a few counts. The chain joins TRBV5-1 to TRBJ2-3; possible D gene TRBD2, 5 bases. The CDR3 runs to 15 residues. Germline V lookup: CDR1 SGHRS, CDR2 YFSETQ. Deletions cut 0 bases from V and 1 base from J, with 9 bases between. The CDR3 is CASSLAGIGTDTQYF. CDR3 in DNA: TGCGCCAGCAGCTTGGCCGGGATTGGCACAGATACGCAGTATTTT.

This clone was detected a few times. The sample holds other DNA sequences that translate to the same CDR3. CDR3 in amino acids: CASSSLTENYGYTF. CDR3 DNA: TGTGCCAGCAGCTCCCTGACAGAAAACTATGGCTACACCTTC. The rearrangement links TRBV7-9 to TRBJ1-2; D is perhaps TRBD1 (5 bases). V lost 4 bases, J lost 2 bases, and 11 bases lay in between. CDR3 size: 14 residues. The germline V gene encodes CDR1 SEHNR and CDR2 FQNEAQ (reference sequence).

V and J are TRBV27 and TRBJ1-1, with TRBD1 as a possible D gene (5 bases). V was trimmed by 6 bases and J by 1 base, leaving 9 bases between them. The V gene's germline CDR1 is MNHEY and CDR2 SMNVEV (reference sequence). The CDR3 has 13 amino acids. CDR3 amino acids: CASSPGPNTEAFF. The DNA of the CDR3 is TGTGCCAGCAGCCCAGGGCCGAACACTGAAGCTTTCTTT.

In regard to this clone: The same CDR3 also results from other DNA sequences found in this sample. J is TRBJ2-5 and V is TRBV11-2; tentative D call: TRBD2 (5 bases). Germline CDR1 SGHAT, CDR2 FQNNGV. The CDR3 is made up of 13 amino acids. The V gene lost 1 base and the J gene lost 5 bases, with 8 bases spanning the gap. CDR3 loop: CASSLAGGETQYF. As DNA, the CDR3 is TGTGCCAGCAGCTTAGCGGGCGGGGAGACCCAGTACTTC.